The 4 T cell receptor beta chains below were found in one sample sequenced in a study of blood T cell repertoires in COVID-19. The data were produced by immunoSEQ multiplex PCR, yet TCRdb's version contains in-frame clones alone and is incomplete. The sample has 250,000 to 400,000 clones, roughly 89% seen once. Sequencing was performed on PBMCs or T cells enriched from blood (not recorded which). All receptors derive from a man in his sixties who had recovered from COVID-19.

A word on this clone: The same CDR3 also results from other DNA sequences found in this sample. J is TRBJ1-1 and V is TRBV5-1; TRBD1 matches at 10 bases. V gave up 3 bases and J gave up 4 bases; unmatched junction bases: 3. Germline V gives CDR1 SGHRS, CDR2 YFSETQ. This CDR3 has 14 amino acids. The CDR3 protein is CASSYGQGGTEAFF. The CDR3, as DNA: TGCGCCAGCAGCTACGGACAGGGGGGCACTGAAGCTTTCTTT.

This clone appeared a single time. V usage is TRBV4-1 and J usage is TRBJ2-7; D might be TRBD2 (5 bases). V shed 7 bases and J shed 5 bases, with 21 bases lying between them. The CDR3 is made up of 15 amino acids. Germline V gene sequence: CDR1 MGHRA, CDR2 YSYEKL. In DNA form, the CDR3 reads TGCGCCAGCATGGCCCCCGGCTCGGGGTCCGACGAGCAGTACTTC. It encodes CASMAPGSGSDEQYF.

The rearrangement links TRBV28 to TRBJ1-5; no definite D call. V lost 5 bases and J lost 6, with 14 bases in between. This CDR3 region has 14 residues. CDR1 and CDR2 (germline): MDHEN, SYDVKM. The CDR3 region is CASSPGFGPQPQHF. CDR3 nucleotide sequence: TGTGCCAGCAGTCCTGGATTTGGGCCTCAGCCCCAGCATTTT.

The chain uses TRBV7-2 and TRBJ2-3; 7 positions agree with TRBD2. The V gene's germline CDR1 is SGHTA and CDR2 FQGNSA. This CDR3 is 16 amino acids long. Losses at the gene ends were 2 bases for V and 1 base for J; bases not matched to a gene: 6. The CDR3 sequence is CASSLSASGRTDTQYF. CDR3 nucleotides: TGTGCCAGCAGCTTATCTGCTAGCGGCCGCACAGATACGCAGTATTTT.